This TCR beta chain was obtained from a study of shared clonotypes between healthy human individuals. Turning to the study itself: A donor's plate count was three for CD4 naive and three for CD4 memory; CD8 naive had two and CD8 memory one.

The assay was immunoSEQ multiplex PCR, and TCRdb's table has in-frame clones only and misses some. The data hold 2 million to 2.5 million clones, with 90% to 95% observed a single time. The specimen was naive CD4+ T cells sorted from blood. Indicated subset: CD45RA+ positively selected. The TCR originated in a man between 18 and 29 years old in good health.

CDR3 coding DNA: TGTGCCAGCAGCTTATACAGGGGGAGTGAAGCTTTCTTT. It translates to CASSLYRGSEAFF. The chain employs TRBV13 and TRBJ1-1; 8 positions agree with TRBD1. The CDR3 length is 13 residues. The V and J ends lost 2 bases and 7 bases, in that order; junction bases with no gene match: 3. Germline lookup yields CDR1 PRHDT and CDR2 FYEKMQ (reference sequence).